The 10 T cell receptor beta chains below were found in one sample sequenced in a study of cytotoxic CD8 clonotypes in ibrutinib-treated CLL (dated by TCRdb to about 2021). The method was the immunoSEQ multiplex PCR assay. TCRdb retrieved this table from immuneACCESS and kept in-frame rearrangements only. Not all clones are present; in checked studies, unresolved V genes account for under half, and no reason is known for the remainder. The sample table records 150,000 or so clones; about 79% of these occur just once. The top ten clones comprise over 10% of the sample. Reading the label with the study, this specimen's time point is: roughly 12 months on ibrutinib. Sequencing used PBMCs, obtained after 12 months of ibrutinib treatment. The receptors were gathered from a human donor with chronic lymphocytic leukemia.

This clone was seen just once. The V and J genes are TRBV6-1 and TRBJ2-3; 8 nucleotides align to TRBD2. CDR3 size: 15 residues. The germline V gene has CDR1 MNHNS and CDR2 SASEGT. The ends lost 8 bases at V and 2 bases at J; junction bases unmatched: 9. This chain's CDR3 is CASQGGRIFTDTQYF. The CDR3 nucleotides read TGTGCCAGCCAAGGCGGGAGGATTTTCACAGATACGCAGTATTTT.

The chain is built from TRBV21-1 and TRBJ2-7; the listed D gene, TRBD1, was not tested against the DNA. TRBV21-1 represents a pseudogene. This CDR3 comprises 15 residues. CDR3 loop: CASSKSRDIPYEQYF. Here the CDR3 DNA reads TGTGCCAGCAGCAAGTCTCGGGACATCCCATACGAGCAGTACTTC.

There are a few counts of this clone. This CDR3 reads CASSPDRVGEQYF. The CDR3 DNA sequence: TGTGCCAGCTCACCAGACAGGGTGGGCGAGCAGTACTTC. The rearrangement joins TRBV18 to TRBJ2-7; 7 positions match TRBD1. CDR3 size: 13 residues. The V segment lost 2 bases and the J segment 6 bases; nucleotides outside the gene matches: 4. CDR1 and CDR2 (germline): KGHSH, LQKENI.

The rearrangement joins TRBV30 to TRBJ1-2; 8 nucleotides align to TRBD1. V was clipped by 2 bases and J by 6 bases; unmatched bases: 11. The germline V gene has CDR1 GTSNPN and CDR2 SVGIG (reference sequence). This CDR3 region has 15 residues. CDR3: CAWSRAGGMPDGYTF. CDR3 in DNA: TGTGCCTGGAGTCGGGCAGGGGGCATGCCCGATGGCTACACCTTC.

The genes are TRBV15 and TRBJ2-2; D might be TRBD2 (5 bases). V lost 1 base and J lost 2, with 20 bases in between. The CDR3 runs 19 residues. Germline V lookup: CDR1 LNHNV, CDR2 YYDKDF (reference sequence). Here the CDR3 reads CATSRVGLASRFNTGELFF. As DNA, the CDR3 is TGTGCCACCAGCAGAGTAGGGCTAGCTTCTAGATTCAACACCGGGGAGCTGTTTTTT.

The rearrangement links TRBV9 to TRBJ2-5, with D perhaps TRBD1 (6 bases). Trimming removed 4 bases at V and 7 bases at J, with 14 bases between. Looked up from germline, CDR1 is SGDLS and CDR2 is YYNGEE. This CDR3 is built from 13 residues. The CDR3 coding sequence is TGTGCCAGCAGCTCCGACAGGTCATGGACCCAGTACTTC. Its protein is CASSSDRSWTQYF.

This clone was seen only a few times. The chain combines TRBV29-1 with TRBJ1-2; no definite D call. From germline, CDR1 is SQVTM and CDR2 ANQGSEA. The CDR3 spans 9 residues. Trimming stripped 7 bases from V and 8 bases from J, with 8 bases between. The CDR3 sequence is CSALEGYTF. In DNA, the CDR3 is TGCAGCGCCCTAGAGGGCTACACCTTC.

This clone was detected only a few times. The V call is TRBV6-5, the J call TRBJ1-5; TRBD1 might be the D (5 bases). The V end was cut by 6 bases, the J end by 1 base, with 7 bases between. CDR1 is MNHEY, CDR2 SVGAGI, per germline. The CDR3 is 13 residues long. CDR3 DNA: TGTGCCAGCAGCGGGGACAGCAATCAGCCCCAGCATTTT. This gives the protein CASSGDSNQPQHF.

The chain carries TRBV7-9 and TRBJ1-1; perhaps TRBD1 as D (6 bases). The germline gives CDR1 SEHNR, CDR2 FQNEAQ (reference sequence). This CDR3 comprises 15 residues. V lost 4 bases to trimming and J lost 2 bases, with 14 bases between them. The CDR3 nucleotides are TGTGCCAGCAGCTATAGCGGGACACCTAACACTGAAGCTTTCTTT. Encoded protein: CASSYSGTPNTEAFF. Based on the CDR3 plus reference TRBV7-9 and TRBJ1-1, the full variable domain is DTGVSQNPRHKITKRGQNVTFRCDPISEHNRLYWYRQTLGQGPEFLTYFQNEAQLEKSRLLSDRFSAERPKGSFSTLEIQRTEQGDSAMYLCASSYSGTPNTEAFFGQGTRLTVV.

This chain connects TRBV5-1 to TRBJ1-1; D is uncertain. The germline V gene has CDR1 SGHRS and CDR2 YFSETQ. V was shortened by 4 bases and J by 0 bases, with 13 bases between the two germline ends. The CDR3 contains 15 residues. The CDR3 DNA sequence: TGCGCCAGCAGCCCTCGGGGAGGTTTGAACACTGAAGCTTTCTTT. Its protein product is CASSPRGGLNTEAFF.